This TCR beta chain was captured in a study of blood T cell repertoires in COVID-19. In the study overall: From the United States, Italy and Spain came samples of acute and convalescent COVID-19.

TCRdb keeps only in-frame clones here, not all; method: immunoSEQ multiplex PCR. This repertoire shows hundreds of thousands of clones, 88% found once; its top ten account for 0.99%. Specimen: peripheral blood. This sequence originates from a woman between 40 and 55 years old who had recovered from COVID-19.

CDR3 region: CATSVSGEQFF. CDR3 in DNA: TGTGCCACCAGCGTTAGCGGGGAGCAGTTCTTC. This chain connects TRBV24-1 to TRBJ2-1; 7 bases map to TRBD2. The CDR3 spans 11 residues. Germline CDR1 is KGHDR and CDR2 is SFDVKD. V dropped 7 bases and J dropped 10; count of bases not matched to a gene: 3.